This T cell receptor beta chain was found in a study of neurological immune-mediated disorders. Regarding the study as a whole: Expanded clones shared no CDR3 amino acid sequences across subjects, suggesting private repertoires in all groups. Patients with HTLV-1-associated myelopathy showed the most TCR clonal expansion. Those with multiple sclerosis showed the least, falling below healthy controls.

CDR1 is SGHRS, CDR2 YFSETQ, per germline. The CDR3 runs 16 residues. Documented time point: technical triplicate 2. Unsorted libraries were generated from 2 million PBMCs. These cells had been stored in RNAlater at -80 C. TCRdb re-derived calls from the 5' RACE reads in MiXCR, one entry per CDR3 protein. The table lists tens of thousands of distinct CDR3 sequences, 24% of them singletons. About this clonotype itself: The antigen is unknown. A read error may account for a junction end that differs from germline.

The genes are TRBV5-1 and TRBJ2-2; tentative D call: TRBD2 (5 bases). Sequenced sample: PBMCs. This TCR came from a man in his 60s with HTLV-1-associated myelopathy (HAM/TSP). The CDR3 region is CASSLVLAANTVELFF. CDR3 coding DNA: TGCGCCAGCAGCTTGGTTCTAGCCGCGAACACCGTGGAGCTGTTTTTT.